This T cell receptor (beta chain) was sequenced during a study of cytomegalovirus exposure and HLA in healthy donors. The wider study: An early data release held about 85 million unique TCRs from HLA-typed donors. Notes on the study in general: A later analysis showed TCR association rates differing by HLA locus, peaking at DRB1 and lowest at HLA-C. In a later analysis, several top co-occurrence clusters appeared linked to parvovirus B19, influenza, CMV and Epstein-Barr virus. In vitro work confirmed that a few CMV-associated chains recognize CMV antigens.

This clone was seen a handful of times. Its matching antigen is unknown. PCR involved 60 Vbeta and 13 Jbeta primers. Assay: immunoSEQ multiplex PCR; the TCRdb copy retains only in-frame clones and omits some. This table holds 170,000 or so clones, over 70% found once. The CDR3 totals 14 residues. Germline V lookup: CDR1 SGHTA, CDR2 FQGNSA. With V trimmed by 3 bases and J by 6 bases, 1 base remained unmatched. This TCR came from a woman aged 55 to 70 in good health and CMV-seropositive. Sequencing was done on a sample of PBMCs. The chain recombines TRBV7-2 with TRBJ2-2, with 10 bases identical to TRBD2. CDR3 nucleotide sequence: TGTGCCAGCAGCTTGAGCGGGGGGGCCGGGGAGCTGTTTTTT. Amino acid sequence: CASSLSGGAGELFF.